This T cell receptor (beta chain) was identified in a study of long-term antiretroviral therapy in people with HIV. V lost 2 bases, J lost 4 bases, and 2 bases stayed unmatched. The germline V gene has CDR1 GTSNPN and CDR2 SVGIG (reference sequence). The CDR3 is 13 residues long. The assay, immunoSEQ v3.0, was run at survey level. This table comes from immunoSEQ multiplex PCR, and its TCRdb copy is limited to in-frame clones, with some not included. Of fewer than 10,000 clones listed, under 85% are singletons. Findings of the study overall: Clonotypes expanded prior to ART showed repertoire dominance at all sampled time points. The blood, collected between about 2004 and 2017, was possibly taken under older ART regimens. ART adherence, viral resistance and therapy changes went undocumented.

On this clone itself: The antigen remains unidentified.

The J gene is TRBJ1-5, the V gene TRBV30; 7 positions agree with TRBD1. The input for sequencing was unsorted PBMCs, taken 1.8 years before starting antiretroviral therapy. This receptor was obtained from a man aged 35-49 years with HIV. CDR3 sequence (DNA): TGTGCCTGGAGTCAGGGGGGAAATCAGCCCCAGCATTTT. Its translation: CAWSQGGNQPQHF.